The 12 T cell receptor beta chains given below trace back to one sample, sequenced in a study of blood T cells in healthy people across ages. Through a sample-barcoded 5' primer and a J-beta primer mix, a second PCR was run for about 7 to 12 cycles. One entry per CDR3 protein results from TCRdb running MiXCR on the 5' RACE reads. This table holds 500,000 to 700,000 distinct CDR3 sequences, around 31% found once. The sample consisted of blood. These receptors were obtained from a woman of 80 years or more in good health.

This clonotype was found a few times. This chain connects TRBV5-6 to TRBJ2-1; TRBD2 is a possible D gene (6 bases). The CDR3 covers 13 residues. The germline V gene encodes CDR1 SGHDT and CDR2 YYEEEE. Trimming stripped 0 bases from V and 9 bases from J, with 10 bases between. CDR3 sequence (DNA): TGTGCCAGCAGCTTGGCCTTCGGGGGTGAGCAGTTCTTC. This encodes CASSLAFGGEQFF.

This clonotype was observed many times. V usage is TRBV7-2 and J usage is TRBJ1-2, with D possibly being TRBD1 (5 bases). The CDR3 spans 17 residues. Germline loops: CDR1 SGHTA, CDR2 FQGNSA. Trimming stripped 1 base from V and 4 bases from J, with 19 bases between. CDR3 residues: CASSLDWGRPGGYGYTF. CDR3 nucleotide sequence: TGTGCCAGCAGCTTAGATTGGGGCAGACCGGGGGGCTATGGCTACACCTTC.

This clonotype was seen at least ten times. The J gene is TRBJ2-7, the V gene TRBV27; possible D gene TRBD2, 8 bases. The CDR3 has 16 residues. Trimming removed 5 bases from V and 4 bases from J, with 21 bases in between. CDR1 and CDR2 (germline): MNHEY, SMNVEV (reference sequence). In nucleotides, the CDR3 is TGTGCCAGCAGTCCCCTGACGGGAGGGGGCAAATACGAGCAGTACTTC. This gives the protein CASSPLTGGGKYEQYF.

V is TRBV14 and J is TRBJ1-5; no clear D gene. This CDR3 spans 13 amino acids. Trimming left V 4 bases short and J 6 bases short, with 10 bases between. Germline V CDR1 and CDR2: SGHDN, FVKESK. This CDR3 is CASSLGEFQPQHF. For the CDR3, the DNA is TGTGCCAGCAGCCTCGGCGAGTTTCAGCCCCAGCATTTT.

This clonotype has more than one count but fewer than ten. The chain has TRBV7-9 and TRBJ1-1; D perhaps matches TRBD1 (5 bases). Per the germline V gene, CDR1 is SEHNR and CDR2 is FQNEAQ (reference sequence). This CDR3 contains 14 residues. V was shortened by 5 bases and J by 4 bases, with 14 bases between the two germline ends. CDR3 sequence: CASSPGWGATEAFF. The CDR3 DNA reads as TGTGCCAGCAGCCCAGGGTGGGGAGCCACTGAAGCTTTCTTT.

This clonotype was seen at least ten times. The rearrangement links TRBV3-1 to TRBJ2-1, with unresolved D. This CDR3 is 17 amino acids long. With 0 bases removed from V and 0 bases from J, the gap between germline ends came to 12 bases. The germline gives CDR1 LGHDT, CDR2 YNNKEL (reference sequence). The CDR3 loop reads CASSQEVAASSYNEQFF. The CDR3 DNA is TGTGCCAGCAGCCAAGAAGTGGCGGCGTCCTCCTACAATGAGCAGTTCTTC.

This clonotype has just a few counts. This chain links TRBV28 with TRBJ2-5, with D perhaps given as TRBD1 or TRBD2 (5 bases each). The closer fit of TRBJ2-1 to the DNA end suggests the J call may be wrong. This CDR3 has 15 amino acids. In germline, CDR1 is MDHEN, CDR2 SYDVKM. CDR3 DNA sequence: TGTGCCAGCAGCCGAGGGACGCAACGTCAAGAGACCCAGTTCTTC. Translated, it gives CASSRGTQRQETQFF.

This clonotype was observed once. Being one base from a much bigger clone, this may be a read error. The chain has TRBV27 and TRBJ2-3, with D perhaps given as TRBD1 or TRBD2 (6 bases each). Germline V CDR1 and CDR2: MNHEY, SMNVEV (reference sequence). This CDR3 region has 17 residues. V lost 8 bases and J 1 base, leaving 22 bases between the germline ends. CDR3 in DNA: TGTGCCAGCGGCCCGATACAGGGAGGCTGGGGCACAGATACGCAGTATTTT. This encodes CASGPIQGGWGTDTQYF.

This chain uses TRBV29-1 with TRBJ1-2, with 8 bases matching TRBD1. In germline, CDR1 is SQVTM, CDR2 ANQGSEA. The CDR3 runs to 13 residues. Losses at the gene ends were 3 bases for V and 3 bases for J; bases not matched to a gene: 3. The CDR3 DNA reads as TGCAGCGTTGAGGACAGGGCGGACTATGGCTACACCTTC. Protein: CSVEDRADYGYTF.

The table lists this clonotype with many counts. The chain couples TRBV4-3 to TRBJ1-2; possible D gene TRBD1, 6 bases. Germline CDR1 LGHNA, CDR2 YSLEER. The CDR3 covers 14 residues. Trimming took 4 bases from V and 4 from J, leaving 13 bases between them. CDR3: CASSPPGAAYGYTF. In nucleotides, the CDR3 is TGCGCCAGCAGCCCTCCGGGGGCCGCCTATGGCTACACCTTC.

The sample holds many counts of this clonotype. This chain joins TRBV4-1 and TRBJ2-2, with D unresolved. V shed 0 bases and J shed 5 bases, with 7 bases lying between them. The CDR3 is 14 residues long. Germline CDR1 is MGHRA and CDR2 is YSYEKL. In DNA, the CDR3 is TGCGCCAGCAGCCAAGATAGTAGGACCGGGGAGCTGTTTTTT. This codes for CASSQDSRTGELFF.

At least ten counts were recorded for this clonotype. The J gene is TRBJ2-1, the V gene TRBV5-6; D may be TRBD2 (6 bases). This CDR3 region has 16 residues. Trimming shortened V by 4 bases and J by 0 bases, and 14 bases separated the two germline ends. CDR1 and CDR2 (germline): SGHDT, YYEEEE. CDR3 nucleotides: TGTGCCAGCAGCGCCCTAGTAGCGGACTCCTACAATGAGCAGTTCTTC. Protein product: CASSALVADSYNEQFF.